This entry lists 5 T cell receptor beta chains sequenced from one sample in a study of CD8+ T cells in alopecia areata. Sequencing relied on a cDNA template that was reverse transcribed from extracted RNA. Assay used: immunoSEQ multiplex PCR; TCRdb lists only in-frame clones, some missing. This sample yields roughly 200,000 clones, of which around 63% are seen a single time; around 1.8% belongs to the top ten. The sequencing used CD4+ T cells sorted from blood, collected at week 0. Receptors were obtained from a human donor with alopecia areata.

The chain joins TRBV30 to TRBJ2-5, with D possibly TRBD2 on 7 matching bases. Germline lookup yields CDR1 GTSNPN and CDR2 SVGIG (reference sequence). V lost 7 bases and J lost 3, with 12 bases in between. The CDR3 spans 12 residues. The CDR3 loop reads CASSGDKETQYF. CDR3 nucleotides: TGTGCCTCAAGCGGGGACAAAGAGACCCAGTACTTC.

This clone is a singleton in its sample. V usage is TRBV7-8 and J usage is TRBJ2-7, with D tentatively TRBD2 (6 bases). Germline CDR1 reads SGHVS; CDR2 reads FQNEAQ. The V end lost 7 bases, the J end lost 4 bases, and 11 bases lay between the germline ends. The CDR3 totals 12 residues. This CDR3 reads CASTPEGYEQYF. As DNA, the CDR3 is TGTGCCAGCACCCCGGAGGGTTACGAGCAGTACTTC.

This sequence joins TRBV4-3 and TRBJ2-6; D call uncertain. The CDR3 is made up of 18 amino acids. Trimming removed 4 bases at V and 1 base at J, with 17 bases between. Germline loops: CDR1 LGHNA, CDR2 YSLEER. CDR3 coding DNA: TGCGCCAGCAGCCGCGAGGCAGTGCAATTATCTGGGGCCAACGTCCTGACTTTC. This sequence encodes CASSREAVQLSGANVLTF.

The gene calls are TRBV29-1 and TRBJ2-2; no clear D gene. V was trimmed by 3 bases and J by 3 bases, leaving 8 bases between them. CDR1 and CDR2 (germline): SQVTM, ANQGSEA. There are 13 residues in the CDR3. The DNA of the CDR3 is TGCAGCGTTGAGGAGCCCTACACCGGGGAGCTGTTTTTT. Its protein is CSVEEPYTGELFF.

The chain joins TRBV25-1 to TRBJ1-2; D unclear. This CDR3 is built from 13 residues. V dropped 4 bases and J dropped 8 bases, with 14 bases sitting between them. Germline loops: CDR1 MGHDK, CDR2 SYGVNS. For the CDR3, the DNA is TGTGCCAGCAGTGGCCCCCCCCCGGGGGGCTACACCTTC. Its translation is CASSGPPPGGYTF.